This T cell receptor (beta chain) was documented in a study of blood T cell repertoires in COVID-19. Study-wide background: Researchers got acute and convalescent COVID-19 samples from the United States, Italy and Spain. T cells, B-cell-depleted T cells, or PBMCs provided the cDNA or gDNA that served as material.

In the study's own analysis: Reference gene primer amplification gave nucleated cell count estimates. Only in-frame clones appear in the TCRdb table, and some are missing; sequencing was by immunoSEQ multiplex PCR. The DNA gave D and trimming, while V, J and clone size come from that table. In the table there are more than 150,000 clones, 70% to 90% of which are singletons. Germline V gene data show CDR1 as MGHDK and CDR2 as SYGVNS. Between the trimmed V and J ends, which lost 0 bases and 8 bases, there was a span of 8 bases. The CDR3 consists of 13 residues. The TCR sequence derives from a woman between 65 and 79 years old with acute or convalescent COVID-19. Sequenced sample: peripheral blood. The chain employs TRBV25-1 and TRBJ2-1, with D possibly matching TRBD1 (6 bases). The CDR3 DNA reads TGTGCCAGCAGTGAATACAGGGGCGATGAGCAGTTCTTC. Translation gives CASSEYRGDEQFF.